The 29 T cell receptor beta chains below were found in one sample sequenced in a study of T cells in Graves' hyperthyroidism and ophthalmopathy. Amplified TCR beta CDR3 regions derived from RNA transcripts. A set of HTBI primers served as the primers for a first-round RT-PCR of the TCR CDR3. TCRdb recomputed calls from the multiplex PCR reads with MiXCR, one row per CDR3 protein. The table records 500,000 to 650,000 distinct CDR3 sequences, 35% to 50% of them present only once. The specimen sequenced was peripheral blood or thyroid tissue (not recorded which). Source of these receptors: an adult woman with Graves' disease, either hyperthyroidism or ophthalmopathy (not recorded which).

V gene TRBV24-1 combines with J gene TRBJ2-7; D gene unclear. V was pared by 3 bases and J by 2 bases, with 7 bases between. The germline V gene encodes CDR1 KGHDR and CDR2 SFDVKD. This CDR3 comprises 13 residues. The CDR3 sequence is CATSDATAYEQYF. The CDR3 bases are TGTGCCACCAGTGATGCTACAGCCTACGAGCAGTACTTC.

The J gene is TRBJ2-7, the V gene TRBV7-2, with D possibly being TRBD1 or TRBD2 (6 bases each). This CDR3 comprises 15 residues. V lost 0 bases to trimming and J lost 4 bases, with 13 bases between them. The germline V gene encodes CDR1 SGHTA and CDR2 FQGNSA. The CDR3 bases are TGTGCCAGCAGCTTAGCTATTGGGGGGCCGTACGAGCAGTACTTC. Protein sequence: CASSLAIGGPYEQYF.

The rearrangement joins TRBV2 to TRBJ1-4; weak D call: TRBD1 (6 bases). The germline V and J ends were trimmed by 4 bases and 10 bases, with 10 bases remaining between them. The CDR3 is 12 residues long. Germline V gene data show CDR1 as SNHLY and CDR2 as FYNNEI. DNA of the CDR3: TGTGCCAGCAGTGTAATGACAGGAAAACTGTTTTTT. This encodes CASSVMTGKLFF.

J is TRBJ2-7 and V is TRBV29-1; TRBD2 aligns across 11 bases. Unmatched junction bases numbered 14, after V lost 6 bases and J lost 7 bases. CDR1 SQVTM and CDR2 ANQGSEA come from the germline V gene. The CDR3 sequence is 15 residues long. The CDR3 reads CSVHSGRAPSGEQYF. The CDR3 DNA sequence: TGCAGCGTCCATAGCGGGAGGGCCCCATCGGGGGAGCAGTACTTC.

This clonotype came up once. The chain combines TRBV9 with TRBJ2-3, with 12 bases fitting TRBD2. This CDR3 comprises 16 residues. The ends lost 3 bases at V and 6 bases at J; junction bases unmatched: 8. CDR1 is SGDLS and CDR2 is YYNGEE in the germline V gene. In DNA, the CDR3 is TGTGCCAGCAGCGCCAGACTAGCGGGAGTCAGTGATACGCAGTATTTT. It is translated as CASSARLAGVSDTQYF.

V gene TRBV11-2 combines with J gene TRBJ1-2; no firm D call. The germline V gene has CDR1 SGHAT and CDR2 FQNNGV. V was cut by 1 base and J by 6 bases, with 9 bases left in between. The CDR3 is 13 amino acids. The CDR3 nucleotides are TGTGCCAGCAGCTTAGCCCCCCAACATGGCTACACCTTC. It codes for CASSLAPQHGYTF.

The count of this clonotype is one. The genes are TRBV2 and TRBJ2-7, with a weak D call TRBD2 (7 bases). The CDR3 totals 15 residues. V lost 2 bases and J lost 6, with 17 bases in between. Germline V gene lookup returns CDR1 SNHLY and CDR2 FYNNEI. The CDR3 DNA is TGTGCCAGCAGTGAACTCGGGGGGCAGGGTGGCGAGCAGTACTTC. Amino acids: CASSELGGQGGEQYF.

This clonotype was recorded many times. The chain carries TRBV19 and TRBJ1-1, with D perhaps TRBD1 (6 bases). The V and J ends lost 3 bases and 0 bases respectively, with 14 bases between them. Germline CDR1 and CDR2: LNHDA and SQIVND (reference sequence). The CDR3 contains 16 residues. The CDR3 sequence: CASSMGGQPLNTEAFF. The CDR3 DNA follows: TGTGCCAGTAGTATGGGTGGACAGCCCTTGAACACTGAAGCTTTCTTT.

The sample holds many counts of this clonotype. The gene calls are TRBV6-5 and TRBJ2-5; 12 nucleotides agree with TRBD1. In germline, CDR1 is MNHEY, CDR2 SVGAGI. This CDR3 contains 16 residues. J lost 4 bases, V lost 4 bases, and 7 bases had no gene match. In DNA form, the CDR3 reads TGTGCCAGCAGTTTCGGGACAGGGGGCCAAGGAGAGACCCAGTACTTC. Its translation is CASSFGTGGQGETQYF.

The chain has TRBV20-1 and TRBJ2-7; 7 bases map to TRBD2. Per germline, CDR1 DFQATT and CDR2 SNEGSKA (reference sequence). The CDR3 spans 13 residues. J was trimmed by 5 bases and V by 4 bases; bases with no gene match: 8. The CDR3 here is CSAKRREKDEQYF. The CDR3 nucleotides read TGCAGTGCTAAGAGGCGGGAGAAGGACGAGCAGTACTTC.

This clonotype was counted at least ten times. This sequence joins TRBV27 and TRBJ2-5, with D tentatively TRBD2 (6 bases). V dropped 8 bases and J dropped 0 bases, with 13 bases sitting between them. The CDR3 is made up of 14 amino acids. CDR1 is MNHEY and CDR2 is SMNVEV in the germline V gene (reference sequence). As DNA, the CDR3 is TGTGCCAGCGGTAGCGGAAAGTACCAAGAGACCCAGTACTTC. Its protein product is CASGSGKYQETQYF.

CDR3 DNA: TGTGCCAGCAGTCGGAGGAATCAGCCCCAGTACTTC. It is translated as CASSRRNQPQYF. The chain combines TRBV11-1 with TRBJ2-5; weak D call: TRBD2 (5 bases). CDR3 length: 12 residues. The germline gives CDR1 SGHAT, CDR2 FQDESV (reference sequence). Trimming took off 6 bases at V and 9 bases at J, with 14 bases between the two ends.

V is TRBV15 and J is TRBJ1-4; TRBD1 is a possible D gene (5 bases). The V end was cut by 1 base, the J end by 8 bases, with 14 bases between. The length of the CDR3 is 15 residues. CDR1 and CDR2 (germline): LNHNV, YYDKDF (reference sequence). DNA for the CDR3: TGTGCCACCAGCAGAGGGGGGGGATATGACGAAAAACTGTTTTTT. Its translation is CATSRGGGYDEKLFF.

The chain is built from TRBV9 and TRBJ1-2, with 10 bases matching TRBD1. CDR3 size: 12 residues. Looked up from germline, CDR1 is SGDLS and CDR2 is YYNGEE. The V and J ends lost 3 bases and 7 bases, in that order; junction bases with no gene match: 0. CDR3 loop: CASSGQGAGYTF. The CDR3 DNA sequence: TGTGCCAGCAGCGGACAGGGGGCTGGCTACACCTTC.

Many counts were recorded for this clonotype. The junction shows a germline mismatch at one end, possibly a read error. This sequence joins TRBV9 and TRBJ1-1; TRBD1 aligns across 10 bases. From germline, CDR1 is SGDLS and CDR2 YYNGEE. The CDR3 consists of 12 residues. CDR3 DNA: TGTGCCAGCAGCCCGAGGACAGGGGGTTTCGCCTTT. Translating it yields CASSPRTGGFAF. The variable domain in full, with the rest retrieved from reference TRBV9 and TRBJ1-1, is DSGVTQTPKHLITATGQRVTLRCSPRSGDLSVYWYQQSLDQGLQFLIQYYNGEERAKGNILERFSAQQFPDLHSELNLSSLELGDSALYFCASSPRTGGFAFGQGTRLTVV.

This chain joins TRBV7-9 and TRBJ2-7; TRBD1 agrees at 8 bases. CDR3 size: 16 residues. CDR1 and CDR2 from the germline V gene are SEHNR and FQNEAQ (reference sequence). V trimming: 5 bases; J trimming: 3 bases; junction bases outside the gene matches: 12. CDR3 nucleotide sequence: TGTGCCAGCAGCATCGCGCGCGGACAGGGTTTCTACGAGCAGTACTTC. It yields the protein CASSIARGQGFYEQYF.

This clonotype was counted many times. The gene calls are TRBV7-2 and TRBJ1-3; D uncertain. V shed 1 base and J shed 0 bases, with 7 bases lying between them. This CDR3 spans 15 amino acids. Germline V gene lookup returns CDR1 SGHTA and CDR2 FQGNSA. For the CDR3, the DNA is TGTGCCAGCAGCTTAGTGGTCAACTCTGGAAACACCATATATTTT. It specifies CASSLVVNSGNTIYF. Full variable domain (outside the CDR3, taken from reference TRBV7-2 and TRBJ1-3): GAGVSQSPSNKVTEKGKDVELRCDPISGHTALYWYRQSLGQGLEFLIYFQGNSAPDKSGLPSDRFSAERTGGSVSTLTIQRTQQEDSAVYLCASSLVVNSGNTIYFGEGSWLTVV.

CDR3 DNA: TGTGCCAGCAGTATCATTGGGGGCGCGGGTGAAGCTTTCTTT. It is translated as CASSIIGGAGEAFF. The chain carries TRBV6-5 and TRBJ1-1; a possible D gene is TRBD1 (6 bases). Germline assignment: CDR1 MNHEY and CDR2 SVGAGI. This CDR3 is built from 14 residues. The V and J ends lost 5 bases and 7 bases respectively, with 17 bases between them.

This clonotype was counted at least ten times. In nucleotides, the CDR3 is TGTGCCAGCAGTTTGCCAGGGCGGGAGCAGTACTTC. It translates to CASSLPGREQYF. The chain is built from TRBV27 and TRBJ2-7, with TRBD1 as a possible D gene (5 bases). CDR1 and CDR2 (germline): MNHEY, SMNVEV (reference sequence). The CDR3 is made up of 12 amino acids. Trimming removed 3 bases from V and 7 bases from J, with 10 bases in between.

The chain joins TRBV2 to TRBJ1-1; D remains unclear. The CDR3 runs to 14 residues. Trimming cost V 4 bases and J 3 bases, with 12 bases left between them. CDR1 is SNHLY and CDR2 is FYNNEI in the germline V gene. The CDR3 spells CASSAPTGYTEAFF. CDR3 nucleotide sequence: TGTGCCAGCAGTGCCCCCACGGGATACACTGAAGCTTTCTTT.

With regard to this clonotype: This sequence may be a read error, since a much larger clone differs from it by one base. The V call is TRBV5-1, the J call TRBJ2-5; 9 bases are a match to TRBD2. The CDR3 spans 16 residues. CDR1 and CDR2 (germline): SGHRS, YFSETQ. Written as DNA, the CDR3 is TGCACCAGCAGCTCCCCCGGCGGGAGGGCCCAAGAGACCCAGTACTTC. Protein: CTSSSPGGRAQETQYF. The full variable domain, completed using reference TRBV5-1 and TRBJ2-5, is KAGVTQTPRYLIKTRGQQVTLSCSPISGHRSVSWYQQTPGQGLQFLFEYFSETQRNKGNFPGRFSGRQFSNSRSEMNVSTLELGDSALYLCTSSSPGGRAQETQYFGPGTRLLVL.

This clonotype showed up just a few times. This sequence joins TRBV15 and TRBJ2-5; the D is unclear. CDR3 size: 13 residues. Trimming pared 5 bases from V and 5 bases from J, leaving 12 bases between. Germline-derived CDR1 and CDR2 are LNHNV and YYDKDF (reference sequence). In DNA, the CDR3 is TGTGCCACCAGCGTCTCCCCTCAGGAGACCCAGTACTTC. This gives the protein CATSVSPQETQYF.

This clonotype was detected only a few times. The chain is built from TRBV24-1 and TRBJ1-1; perhaps TRBD1 as D (6 bases). CDR1 KGHDR and CDR2 SFDVKD come from the germline V gene. V was clipped by 9 bases and J by 4 bases, with 11 bases between them. This CDR3 has 12 residues. CDR3 sequence reads: CATQGGGTEAFF. The CDR3 nucleotides are TGTGCCACCCAGGGAGGGGGCACTGAAGCTTTCTTT.

This clonotype has only a few counts. This sequence joins TRBV28 and TRBJ1-2, with 7 positions matching TRBD1. Germline V gene sequence: CDR1 MDHEN, CDR2 SYDVKM. The CDR3 loop spans 14 amino acids. Unmatched junction bases numbered 6, after V lost 3 bases and J lost 5 bases. The CDR3 sequence: CASSFAGQFYGYTF. The CDR3 region has the DNA TGTGCCAGCAGTTTTGCGGGACAGTTTTATGGCTACACCTTC.

This clonotype was seen ten or more times. This chain connects TRBV12-3 or TRBV12-4 to TRBJ1-1, with a weak D call TRBD1 (5 bases). This CDR3 spans 14 amino acids. V lost 3 bases, J lost 5 bases, and 13 bases lay in between. CDR3 nucleotides: TGTGCCAGCAGTTTTTCCGGCAGGGAGACTGAAGCTTTCTTT. Translating gives CASSFSGRETEAFF.

The genes are TRBV29-1 and TRBJ1-5; TRBD1 matches 8 bases. Germline-derived CDR1 and CDR2 are SQVTM and ANQGSEA. V lost 8 bases to trimming and J lost 5 bases; unmatched junction nucleotides: 5. The CDR3 is 12 amino acids. The DNA of the CDR3 is TGCAGCCGACAGGGGACGGATCAGCCCCAGCATTTT. It specifies CSRQGTDQPQHF.

This clonotype was picked up a small number of times. The gene calls are TRBV28 and TRBJ1-4; TRBD1 is a possible D gene (6 bases). The V gene lost 8 bases and the J gene lost 0 bases, with 13 bases spanning the gap. The CDR3 sequence is 15 residues long. Germline V gives CDR1 MDHEN, CDR2 SYDVKM. The CDR3 sequence: CASGGGTPTNEKLFF. The CDR3 coding sequence is TGTGCCAGCGGCGGCGGGACACCAACTAATGAAAAACTGTTTTTT.

Regarding this clonotype: A single base separates this from a much larger clone, so it may be a read error. This rearrangement joins TRBV20-1 to TRBJ2-7; maybe TRBD1 (5 bases). CDR3 length: 15 amino acids. Germline V gives CDR1 DFQATT, CDR2 SNEGSKA (reference sequence). Written as DNA, the CDR3 is TGCAGTGCTCCGCATGTTGGGGCCAGGTCCTGCGAGCAGTACTTC. It specifies CSAPHVGARSCEQYF.

This clonotype was counted at least ten times. This chain uses TRBV20-1 with TRBJ2-7; 13 nucleotides agree with TRBD2. The CDR3 sequence is 14 residues long. V lost 7 bases to trimming and J lost 4 bases; unmatched junction nucleotides: 7. Germline-derived CDR1 and CDR2 are DFQATT and SNEGSKA (reference sequence). The CDR3 sequence is CSGTGLAGRYEQYF. CDR3 nucleotides: TGCAGTGGCACGGGACTAGCGGGACGGTACGAGCAGTACTTC.